Following are 25 T cell receptor beta chains from one sample sequenced in a study of blood T cell repertoires in COVID-19. The repertoire was sequenced with immunoSEQ multiplex PCR; TCRdb's copy has only in-frame clones and lacks some. Counted here are some 160,000 clones, almost 80% occurring once; the ten biggest clones make up roughly 8.6%. Sequenced: peripheral blood. Every receptor here comes from a man aged 50-60 years with active or convalescent COVID-19.

This rearrangement joins TRBV6-5 to TRBJ1-2; 8 bases match TRBD1. Germline assignment: CDR1 MNHEY and CDR2 SVGAGI. The CDR3 runs to 13 residues. V was pared by 7 bases and J by 3 bases, with 4 bases of the junction left unmatched. DNA of the CDR3: TGTGCCAGCACCACGACAGGGGACTATGGCTACACCTTC. It specifies CASTTTGDYGYTF.

The chain joins TRBV6-5 to TRBJ2-6, with TRBD2 matching over 7 bases. Germline lookup yields CDR1 MNHEY and CDR2 SVGAGI. V gave up 7 bases and J gave up 4 bases; unmatched junction bases: 7. This CDR3 contains 15 residues. The CDR3 bases are TGTGCCAGCACCAGGGAGGGATGGGGGGCCAACGTCCTGACTTTC. This codes for CASTREGWGANVLTF.

This clone occurred once. CDR3 amino acids: CASSLGGRSSGNTIYF. The CDR3 DNA is TGTGCCAGCAGTTTGGGGGGACGGTCCTCTGGAAACACCATATATTTT. The chain joins TRBV28 to TRBJ1-3; D perhaps matches TRBD1 (5 bases). Trimming shortened V by 3 bases and J by 0 bases, and 12 bases separated the two germline ends. In germline, CDR1 is MDHEN, CDR2 SYDVKM. The CDR3 runs to 16 residues.

This clone was seen more than once but under ten times. V gene TRBV13 combines with J gene TRBJ2-7; possibly TRBD2 for D (6 bases). This CDR3 comprises 17 residues. In germline, CDR1 is PRHDT, CDR2 FYEKMQ (reference sequence). The germline V and J ends were trimmed by 5 bases and 3 bases, with 23 bases remaining between them. Written as DNA, the CDR3 is TGTGCCAGCAGCCCCGCGGAGGGATCCAAGGCTGGCTACGAGCAGTACTTC. Protein product: CASSPAEGSKAGYEQYF.

This clone came up once. The V and J genes are TRBV19 and TRBJ2-1, with 8 bases fitting TRBD2. V shed 4 bases and J 6 bases; nucleotides not matched to a gene: 5. Germline V lookup: CDR1 LNHDA, CDR2 SQIVND (reference sequence). The CDR3 is 14 amino acids. Written as DNA, the CDR3 is TGTGCCAGTAGTAATGTAGCGGGATCCAATGAGCAGTTCTTC. Translating it yields CASSNVAGSNEQFF.

The V gene is TRBV21-1, the J gene TRBJ2-5; the table's TRBD2 call for D was not verified on the DNA. TRBV21-1 is termed a pseudogene. This CDR3 region has 18 residues. In DNA, the CDR3 is TGTGCCAGCAGCAAATCTGGCGGGAGGGCCACGCTCGCAGAGACCCAGTACTTC. Its translation: CASSKSGGRATLAETQYF.

This clone was counted once. The chain uses TRBV19 and TRBJ2-7, with 7 bases aligning to TRBD1. This CDR3 region has 15 residues. The V segment lost 5 bases and the J segment 6 bases; nucleotides outside the gene matches: 13. Germline assignment: CDR1 LNHDA and CDR2 SQIVND (reference sequence). As DNA, the CDR3 is TGTGCCAGTAGTTCCTGGACAGGAAAATCTCTCGAGCAGTACTTC. Translated, it gives CASSSWTGKSLEQYF.

In its sample, this clone was seen once. The chain recombines TRBV7-9 with TRBJ1-5, with 8 bases matching TRBD1. The CDR3 contains 13 residues. V dropped 6 bases and J dropped 4; count of bases not matched to a gene: 2. Germline V gives CDR1 SEHNR, CDR2 FQNEAQ (reference sequence). CDR3 in DNA: TGTGCCAGCAGTCAGGGGGCGAATCAGCCCCAGCATTTT. The encoded protein is CASSQGANQPQHF.

As DNA, the CDR3 is TGTGCCAGCAGCTTGCGAGGACAGAGAACAGATACGCAGTATTTT. This sequence encodes CASSLRGQRTDTQYF. V is TRBV7-6 and J is TRBJ2-3; D is perhaps TRBD1 (6 bases). This CDR3 is built from 15 residues. V dropped 3 bases and J dropped 3 bases, with 13 bases sitting between them. Germline-derived CDR1 and CDR2 are SGHVS and FNYEAQ.

The rearrangement uses TRBV7-9 and TRBJ1-3, with a weak D call TRBD1 (5 bases). Trimming took 1 base from V and 2 from J, leaving 12 bases between them. The CDR3 is 16 residues long. Germline loops: CDR1 SEHNR, CDR2 FQNEAQ (reference sequence). CDR3 amino acids: CASSLEGHLAGNTIYF. CDR3 sequence (DNA): TGTGCCAGCAGCTTAGAAGGACATCTTGCTGGAAACACCATATATTTT. Full variable domain (outside the CDR3, taken from reference TRBV7-9 and TRBJ1-3): DTGVSQNPRHKITKRGQNVTFRCDPISEHNRLYWYRQTLGQGPEFLTYFQNEAQLEKSRLLSDRFSAERPKGSFSTLEIQRTEQGDSAMYLCASSLEGHLAGNTIYFGEGSWLTVV.

The chain links TRBV5-6 to TRBJ1-4, with D maybe TRBD1 (6 bases). This CDR3 has 14 amino acids. Trimming shortened V by 0 bases and J by 11 bases, and 14 bases separated the two germline ends. Germline V gene data show CDR1 as SGHDT and CDR2 as YYEEEE. For the CDR3, the DNA is TGTGCCAGCAGCTTGGGCGGGGGCCCAGGTAAACTGTTTTTT. Its protein is CASSLGGGPGKLFF.

As DNA, the CDR3 is TGTGCCAGCAGCCTAGGCCAGGTTTACCAAGAGACCCAGTACTTC. Translation: CASSLGQVYQETQYF. The rearrangement uses TRBV11-1 and TRBJ2-5; D not resolved. CDR3 length: 15 amino acids. The germline V and J ends were trimmed by 5 bases and 0 bases, with 13 bases remaining between them. Per germline, CDR1 SGHAT and CDR2 FQDESV (reference sequence). The full variable domain, in which reference TRBV11-1 and TRBJ2-5 provide the parts outside the CDR3, is EAEVAQSPRYKITEKSQAVAFWCDPISGHATLYWYRQILGQGPELLVQFQDESVVDDSQLPKDRFSAERLKGVDSTLKIQPAELGDSAMYLCASSLGQVYQETQYFGPGTRLLVL.

This clone was counted a few times. The CDR3: CASSQSGRGLDTQYF. CDR3 in DNA: TGTGCCAGCAGCCAAAGCGGGAGGGGATTAGATACGCAGTATTTT. The gene calls are TRBV14 and TRBJ2-3; TRBD2 agrees at 10 bases. V trimming: 2 bases; J trimming: 5 bases; junction bases outside the gene matches: 4. From germline, CDR1 is SGHDN and CDR2 FVKESK. The CDR3 is 15 residues long.

The rearrangement uses TRBV29-1 and TRBJ2-1, with 7 bases lining up with TRBD1. CDR3 size: 13 residues. Looked up from germline, CDR1 is SQVTM and CDR2 is ANQGSEA. Trimming at V came to 4 bases and at J to 1 base, leaving 1 base not matched to a gene. The CDR3 DNA is TGCAGCGTTGCGACAGGGTCCTACAATGAGCAGTTCTTC. Its translation: CSVATGSYNEQFF.

The genes are TRBV27 and TRBJ2-3; 9 bases match TRBD1. After removal of 3 bases from V and 3 bases from J, the junction contained 4 bases not matched to a gene. CDR3 length: 15 amino acids. Germline V gene lookup returns CDR1 MNHEY and CDR2 SMNVEV (reference sequence). The chain's CDR3 is CASSFLGQGTDTQYF. In nucleotides, the CDR3 is TGTGCCAGCAGTTTCCTCGGACAGGGGACAGATACGCAGTATTTT.

V is TRBV29-1 and J is TRBJ2-7; 12 nucleotides match TRBD2. Germline trimming cut 6 bases from V and 2 bases from J; bases unmatched to any gene: 5. This CDR3 is 14 amino acids long. Germline V lookup: CDR1 SQVTM, CDR2 ANQGSEA. CDR3 DNA: TGCAGCGTCGTGGGACTAGCGGGCCCCTACGAGCAGTACTTC. It encodes CSVVGLAGPYEQYF.

The chain links TRBV6-6 to TRBJ1-4, with TRBD1 matching over 7 bases. There are 14 residues in the CDR3. CDR1 and CDR2 from the germline V gene are MNHNY and SVGAGI (reference sequence). The ends lost 6 bases at V and 5 bases at J; junction bases unmatched: 6. Written as DNA, the CDR3 is TGTGCCAGCAGCCGACAGGGCCGAAATGAAAAACTGTTTTTT. Protein: CASSRQGRNEKLFF.

This chain connects TRBV7-9 to TRBJ2-5; unclear D gene. Germline values: CDR1 SEHNR, CDR2 FQNEAQ (reference sequence). The CDR3 has 14 amino acids. Trimming stripped 3 bases from V and 2 bases from J, with 10 bases between. DNA of the CDR3: TGTGCCAGCAGCTTGTCCCTTTCGCAAGAGACCCAGTACTTC. Its translation: CASSLSLSQETQYF. Full variable domain (remainder filled in from reference TRBV7-9 and TRBJ2-5): DTGVSQNPRHKITKRGQNVTFRCDPISEHNRLYWYRQTLGQGPEFLTYFQNEAQLEKSRLLSDRFSAERPKGSFSTLEIQRTEQGDSAMYLCASSLSLSQETQYFGPGTRLLVL.

This chain links TRBV7-8 with TRBJ1-5; D is unclear. The CDR3 has 17 amino acids. The V gene lost 1 base and the J gene lost 0 bases, with 13 bases spanning the gap. The V gene's germline CDR1 is SGHVS and CDR2 FQNEAQ. The CDR3 spells CASSLVAGGYSNQPQHF. The CDR3 region has the DNA TGTGCCAGCAGCTTAGTAGCAGGAGGATATAGCAATCAGCCCCAGCATTTT. Supplemented by reference TRBV7-8 and TRBJ1-5, the full variable domain reads GAGVSQSPRYKVAKRGQDVALRCDPISGHVSLFWYQQALGQGPEFLTYFQNEAQLDKSGLPSDRFFAERPEGSVSTLKIQRTQQEDSAVYLCASSLVAGGYSNQPQHFGDGTRLSIL.

The chain joins TRBV5-1 to TRBJ2-2, with TRBD2 as a possible D gene (5 bases). Germline V CDR1 and CDR2: SGHRS, YFSETQ. This CDR3 region has 15 residues. V was cut by 0 bases and J by 0 bases, with 6 bases left in between. Here the CDR3 DNA reads TGCGCCAGCAGCTTGGGCGGGTCGAACACCGGGGAGCTGTTTTTT. This codes for CASSLGGSNTGELFF.

V and J are TRBV6-6 and TRBJ1-5; the D is unclear. The CDR3 loop spans 15 amino acids. Trimming cost V 2 bases and J 8 bases, with 16 bases left between them. Per the germline V gene, CDR1 is MNHNY and CDR2 is SVGAGI (reference sequence). DNA for the CDR3: TGTGCCAGCAGTTACCTGGCGGTACAATCAGAGCCCCAGCATTTT. This codes for CASSYLAVQSEPQHF.

The chain combines TRBV5-5 with TRBJ2-7, with TRBD1 matching 10 bases. CDR1 is SGHKS, CDR2 YYEKEE, per germline (reference sequence). Germline trimming cut 7 bases from V and 6 bases from J; bases unmatched to any gene: 7. The CDR3 length is 13 residues. In DNA form, the CDR3 reads TGTGCCAGCTTTCGGACAGGGGGGCGCGAGCAGTACTTC. Its translation is CASFRTGGREQYF.

The genes are TRBV11-3 and TRBJ1-1; 8 bases align to TRBD1. The CDR3 runs to 14 residues. J gave up 7 bases and V 5 bases, and 9 bases lay outside the gene matches. Germline loops: CDR1 SGHNT, CDR2 YENEEA. The CDR3, as DNA: TGTGCCAGCAGCGAATCGACAGGGGCGGTTGAAGCTTTCTTT. This sequence encodes CASSESTGAVEAFF.

CDR3 DNA: TGCGCCAGCAGCTTGGCCGGGACAGGGACGAACACTGAAGCTTTCTTT. It yields the protein CASSLAGTGTNTEAFF. The V gene is TRBV5-1, the J gene TRBJ1-1; the match to TRBD1 covers 9 bases. This CDR3 has 16 residues. Germline CDR1 is SGHRS and CDR2 is YFSETQ. V lost 0 bases, J lost 1 base, and 4 bases stayed unmatched.

The chain recombines TRBV27 with TRBJ2-3; maybe TRBD1 (6 bases). The CDR3 spans 17 residues. V was cut by 8 bases and J by 0 bases, with 21 bases left in between. Germline values: CDR1 MNHEY, CDR2 SMNVEV (reference sequence). CDR3 residues: CASSLTIRDISTDTQYF. The DNA for the CDR3 is TGTGCCAGCTCCCTAACGATCCGGGACATAAGCACAGATACGCAGTATTTT.